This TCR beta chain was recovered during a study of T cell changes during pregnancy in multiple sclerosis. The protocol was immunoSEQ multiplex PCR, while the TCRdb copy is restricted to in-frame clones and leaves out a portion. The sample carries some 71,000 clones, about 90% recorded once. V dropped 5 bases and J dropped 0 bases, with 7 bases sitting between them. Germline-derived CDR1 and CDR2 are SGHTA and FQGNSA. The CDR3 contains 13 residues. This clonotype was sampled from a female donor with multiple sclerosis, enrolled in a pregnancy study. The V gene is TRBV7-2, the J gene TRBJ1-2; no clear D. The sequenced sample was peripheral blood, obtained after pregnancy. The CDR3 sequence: CASSPRANYGYTF. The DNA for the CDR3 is TGTGCCAGCAGCCCGCGGGCTAACTATGGCTACACCTTC.